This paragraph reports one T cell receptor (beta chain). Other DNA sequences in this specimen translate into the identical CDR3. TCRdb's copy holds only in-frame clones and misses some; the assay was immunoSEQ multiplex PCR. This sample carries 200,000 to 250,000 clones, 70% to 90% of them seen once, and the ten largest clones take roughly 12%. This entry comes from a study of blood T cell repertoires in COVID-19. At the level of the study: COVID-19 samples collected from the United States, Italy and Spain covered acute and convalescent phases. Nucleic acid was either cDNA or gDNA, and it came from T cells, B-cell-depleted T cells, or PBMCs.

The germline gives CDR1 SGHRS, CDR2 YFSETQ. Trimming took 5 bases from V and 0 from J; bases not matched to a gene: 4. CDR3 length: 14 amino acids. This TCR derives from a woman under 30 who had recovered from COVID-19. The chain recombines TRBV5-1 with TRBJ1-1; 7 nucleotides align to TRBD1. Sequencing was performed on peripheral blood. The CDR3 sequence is CASSPDRLNTEAFF. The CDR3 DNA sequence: TGCGCCAGCAGTCCGGACAGGCTGAACACTGAAGCTTTCTTT.